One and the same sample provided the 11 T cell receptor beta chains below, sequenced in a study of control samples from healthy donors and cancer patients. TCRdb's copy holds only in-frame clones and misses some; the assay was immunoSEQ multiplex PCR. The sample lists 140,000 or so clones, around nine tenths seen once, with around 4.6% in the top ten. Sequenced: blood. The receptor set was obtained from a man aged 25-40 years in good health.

CDR3 sequence reads: CASSQEGFSGSSEQYF. In nucleotides, the CDR3 is TGCGCCAGCAGCCAAGAGGGTTTTAGCGGGAGCTCCGAGCAGTACTTC. The rearrangement joins TRBV4-3 to TRBJ2-7, with TRBD2 matching 9 bases. J gave up 6 bases and V 0 bases, and 9 bases lay outside the gene matches. Germline CDR1 LGHNA, CDR2 YSLEER. The CDR3 spans 16 residues.

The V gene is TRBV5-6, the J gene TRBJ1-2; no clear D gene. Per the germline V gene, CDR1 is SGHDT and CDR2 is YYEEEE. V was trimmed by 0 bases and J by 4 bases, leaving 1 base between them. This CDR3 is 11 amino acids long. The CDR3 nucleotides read TGTGCCAGCAGCTTGGCCTATGGCTACACCTTC. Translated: CASSLAYGYTF.

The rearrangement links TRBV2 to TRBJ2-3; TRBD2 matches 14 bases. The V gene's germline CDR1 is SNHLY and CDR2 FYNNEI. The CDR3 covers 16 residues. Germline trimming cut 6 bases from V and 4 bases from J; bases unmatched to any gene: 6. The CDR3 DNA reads TGTGCCAGCAGGGGGACTAGCGGGAGTTTTTCAGATACGCAGTATTTT. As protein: CASRGTSGSFSDTQYF.

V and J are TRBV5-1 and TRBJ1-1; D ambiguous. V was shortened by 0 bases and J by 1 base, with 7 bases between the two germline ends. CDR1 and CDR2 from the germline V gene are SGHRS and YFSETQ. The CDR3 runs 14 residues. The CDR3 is CASSLAAQNTEAFF. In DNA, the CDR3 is TGCGCCAGCAGCTTGGCCGCCCAGAACACTGAAGCTTTCTTT.

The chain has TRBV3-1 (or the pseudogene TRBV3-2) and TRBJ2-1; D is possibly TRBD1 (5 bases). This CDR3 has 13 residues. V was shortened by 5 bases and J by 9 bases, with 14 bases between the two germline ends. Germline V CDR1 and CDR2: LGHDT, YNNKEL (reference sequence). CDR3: CASSLDSLVEQFF. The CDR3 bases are TGTGCCAGCAGCTTAGACAGTCTTGTTGAGCAGTTCTTC.

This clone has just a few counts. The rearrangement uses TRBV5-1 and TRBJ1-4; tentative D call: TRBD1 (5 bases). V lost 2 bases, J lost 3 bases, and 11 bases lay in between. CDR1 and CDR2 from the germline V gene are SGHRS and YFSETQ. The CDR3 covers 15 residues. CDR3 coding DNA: TGCGCCAGCAGCTTTGACCGGGGACCTAATGAAAAACTGTTTTTT. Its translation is CASSFDRGPNEKLFF. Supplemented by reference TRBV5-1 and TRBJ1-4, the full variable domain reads KAGVTQTPRYLIKTRGQQVTLSCSPISGHRSVSWYQQTPGQGLQFLFEYFSETQRNKGNFPGRFSGRQFSNSRSEMNVSTLELGDSALYLCASSFDRGPNEKLFFGSGTQLSVL.

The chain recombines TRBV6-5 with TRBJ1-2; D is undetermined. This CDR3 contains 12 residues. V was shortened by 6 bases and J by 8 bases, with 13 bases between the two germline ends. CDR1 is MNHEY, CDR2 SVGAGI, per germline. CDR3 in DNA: TGTGCCAGCAGCGGACCAAACGGGGGCTACACCTTC. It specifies CASSGPNGGYTF.

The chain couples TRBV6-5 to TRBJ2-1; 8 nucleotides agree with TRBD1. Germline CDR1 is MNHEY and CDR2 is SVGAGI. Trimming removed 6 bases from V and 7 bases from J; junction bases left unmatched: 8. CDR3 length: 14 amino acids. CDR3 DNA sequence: TGTGCCAGCAGCCTCCCCGGACAGGGTAATGAGCAGTTCTTC. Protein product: CASSLPGQGNEQFF.

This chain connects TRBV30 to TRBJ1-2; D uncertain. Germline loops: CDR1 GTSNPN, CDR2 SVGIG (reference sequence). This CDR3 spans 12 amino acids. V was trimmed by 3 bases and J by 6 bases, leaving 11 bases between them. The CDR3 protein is CAWRLYRDGYTF. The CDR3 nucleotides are TGTGCCTGGAGATTGTATCGGGATGGCTACACCTTC.

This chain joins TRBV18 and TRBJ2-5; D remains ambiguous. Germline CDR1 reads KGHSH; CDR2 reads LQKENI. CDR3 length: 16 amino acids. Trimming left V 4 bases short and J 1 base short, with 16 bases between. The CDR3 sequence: CASSHLRIDSQETQYF. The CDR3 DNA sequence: TGTGCCAGCTCACACCTGAGAATAGATAGCCAAGAGACCCAGTACTTC.

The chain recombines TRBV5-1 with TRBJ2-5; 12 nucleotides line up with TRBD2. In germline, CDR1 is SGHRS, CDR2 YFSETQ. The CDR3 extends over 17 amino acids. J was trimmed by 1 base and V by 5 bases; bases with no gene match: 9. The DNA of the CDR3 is TGCGCCAGCAGGCCGGGACTAGCGGGTGCCCTCCAAGAGACCCAGTACTTC. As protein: CASRPGLAGALQETQYF.